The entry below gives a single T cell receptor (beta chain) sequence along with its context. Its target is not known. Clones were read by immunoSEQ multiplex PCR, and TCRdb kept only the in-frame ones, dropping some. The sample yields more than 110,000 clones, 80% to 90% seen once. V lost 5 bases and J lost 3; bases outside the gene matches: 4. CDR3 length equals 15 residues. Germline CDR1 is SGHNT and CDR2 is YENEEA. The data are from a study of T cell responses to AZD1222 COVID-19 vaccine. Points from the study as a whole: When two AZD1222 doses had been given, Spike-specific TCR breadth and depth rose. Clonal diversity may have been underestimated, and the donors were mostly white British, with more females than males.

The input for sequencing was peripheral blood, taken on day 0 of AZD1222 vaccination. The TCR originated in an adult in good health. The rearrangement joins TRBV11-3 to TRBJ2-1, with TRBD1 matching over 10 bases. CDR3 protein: CASSPGQGIYNEQFF. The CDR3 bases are TGTGCCAGCAGCCCGGGACAGGGGATCTACAATGAGCAGTTCTTC.